This T cell receptor (beta chain) was profiled in a study of glioma-infiltrating T cells after dendritic cell vaccination. Turning to the study itself: Dendritic cell vaccine was injected intradermally three times, biweekly.

Only patients with spare fresh-frozen tumor and over two years of follow-up were included. None of the glioblastoma patients had an isocitrate dehydrogenase mutation. The table came from immunoSEQ multiplex PCR; TCRdb's copy has only in-frame clones and leaves some out. The sample records under 100,000 clones, about 85% being singletons. Material: blood, obtained before dendritic cell vaccination. This receptor was taken from a human donor with glioblastoma.

The CDR3 spells CATSGGRQDEQFF. Written as DNA, the CDR3 is TGTGCCACTAGCGGGGGGCGACAGGATGAGCAGTTCTTC. The chain combines TRBV10-3 with TRBJ2-1, with 11 bases aligning to TRBD2. After removal of 10 bases from V and 8 bases from J, the junction contained 7 bases not matched to a gene. Germline V gene data show CDR1 as ENHRY and CDR2 as SYGVKD. The length of the CDR3 is 13 residues.